The 26 T cell receptor beta chains given below trace back to one sample, sequenced in a study of blood T cell repertoires in COVID-19. Using immunoSEQ multiplex PCR, the repertoire was profiled, and TCRdb retains in-frame clones only, with some absent. This sample has nearly 110,000 clones; 80% to 85% occur once, and the top ten carry 4% to 5.5%. Sequenced input: peripheral blood. These receptor sequences come from a man in his 70s with acute or convalescent COVID-19.

The rearrangement joins TRBV7-2 to TRBJ1-5, with a weak D call TRBD1 (6 bases). The CDR3 consists of 15 residues. The germline CDR1 and CDR2 sequences are SGHTA and FQGNSA. Trimming stripped 5 bases from V and 5 bases from J, with 16 bases between. The CDR3 loop is CASSPDRNAHQPQHF. CDR3 bases: TGTGCCAGCAGCCCTGACAGGAATGCCCATCAGCCCCAGCATTTT.

V usage is TRBV5-1 and J usage is TRBJ1-2, with TRBD1 matching over 9 bases. Germline V gene sequence: CDR1 SGHRS, CDR2 YFSETQ. V lost 1 base to trimming and J lost 6 bases; unmatched junction nucleotides: 4. The CDR3 loop spans 14 amino acids. The CDR3 is CASSLTGGVNGYTF. CDR3 coding DNA: TGCGCCAGCAGCTTGACAGGGGGCGTTAATGGCTACACCTTC.

The rearrangement joins TRBV5-1 to TRBJ2-7, with 7 positions matching TRBD1. CDR1 is SGHRS and CDR2 is YFSETQ in the germline V gene. CDR3 length: 15 residues. Trimming took 4 bases from V and 0 from J; bases not matched to a gene: 7. CDR3 sequence: CASSQERDSSYEQYF. In DNA, the CDR3 is TGCGCCAGCAGCCAAGAACGGGACAGCTCCTACGAGCAGTACTTC.

This chain joins TRBV5-8 and TRBJ2-6; 7 bases are shared with TRBD1. V shed 4 bases and J 1 base; nucleotides not matched to a gene: 2. The CDR3 covers 15 residues. Germline values: CDR1 SGHTS, CDR2 YDEGEE. The CDR3 spells CASSGGQSGANVLTF. CDR3 nucleotide sequence: TGTGCCAGCAGCGGGGGACAGTCTGGGGCCAACGTCCTGACTTTC.

The chain is built from TRBV6-2 or TRBV6-3 and TRBJ2-2; TRBD1 matches 10 bases. V lost 5 bases, J lost 6 bases, and 12 bases stayed unmatched. Germline CDR1 MNHEY, CDR2 SVGEGT. The CDR3 runs 17 residues. CDR3 coding DNA: TGTGCCAGCAGTCCGATTCTCGGGACAGGGGTGGCCGGGGAGCTGTTTTTT. This translates into CASSPILGTGVAGELFF.

This clone occurred a few times. The chain carries TRBV19 and TRBJ1-6, with D unclear. The CDR3 runs 14 residues. Per the germline V gene, CDR1 is LNHDA and CDR2 is SQIVND (reference sequence). Trimming took 3 bases from V and 5 from J, leaving 8 bases between them. The CDR3 bases are TGTGCCAGTAGTATCAAGCCGAATAATTCACCCCTCCACTTT. Translation gives CASSIKPNNSPLHF.

This clone was found once. The genes are TRBV3-1 (or the pseudogene TRBV3-2) and TRBJ2-7; D is perhaps TRBD1 (7 bases). The CDR3 has 13 residues. Germline-derived CDR1 and CDR2 are LGHDT and YNNKEL (reference sequence). Trimming removed 6 bases at V and 6 bases at J, with 15 bases between. The CDR3 loop reads CASSRGTEGEQYF. The CDR3 region has the DNA TGTGCCAGCAGTCGGGGGACAGAGGGCGAGCAGTACTTC.

The rearrangement uses TRBV5-5 and TRBJ1-2, with D possibly TRBD1 on 6 matching bases. The CDR3 totals 15 residues. In germline, CDR1 is SGHKS, CDR2 YYEKEE (reference sequence). Trimming cost V 4 bases and J 3 bases, with 16 bases left between them. This CDR3 is CASSNRQAMDYGYTF. In DNA, the CDR3 is TGTGCCAGCAGCAACAGACAGGCTATGGACTATGGCTACACCTTC.

The rearrangement links TRBV7-2 to TRBJ1-6; D perhaps matches TRBD1 (6 bases). Germline V gives CDR1 SGHTA, CDR2 FQGNSA. The CDR3 runs to 16 residues. V was trimmed by 6 bases and J by 7 bases, leaving 19 bases between them. The CDR3 nucleotides read TGTGCCAGCAGACAAGACGGGACAAGGTCAAATTCACCCCTCCACTTT. Residues: CASRQDGTRSNSPLHF.

The rearrangement links TRBV5-1 to TRBJ2-3, with TRBD1 identical over 9 bases. V lost 6 bases and J lost 2; bases outside the gene matches: 13. This CDR3 contains 17 residues. The germline V gene has CDR1 SGHRS and CDR2 YFSETQ. CDR3 residues: CASISGTGIGVTDTQYF. CDR3 coding DNA: TGCGCCAGCATATCCGGGACAGGGATAGGTGTCACAGATACGCAGTATTTT.

The chain recombines TRBV18 with TRBJ1-1, with TRBD1 matching over 9 bases. There are 15 residues in the CDR3. The germline CDR1 and CDR2 sequences are KGHSH and LQKENI. Losses at the gene ends were 4 bases for V and 4 bases for J; bases not matched to a gene: 7. The CDR3 region is CASSLGQGSSTEAFF. The CDR3 bases are TGTGCCAGCTCACTTGGACAGGGGAGTAGCACTGAAGCTTTCTTT.

This chain joins TRBV25-1 and TRBJ2-2, with 13 bases matching TRBD2. V gave up 4 bases and J gave up 5 bases; unmatched junction bases: 4. Germline CDR1 is MGHDK and CDR2 is SYGVNS. The length of the CDR3 is 16 residues. CDR3 region: CASSGGLAGVTGELFF. CDR3 DNA sequence: TGTGCCAGCAGTGGAGGACTAGCGGGAGTAACCGGGGAGCTGTTTTTT. Full variable domain (missing parts from reference TRBV25-1 and TRBJ2-2): EADIYQTPRYLVIGTGKKITLECSQTMGHDKMYWYQQDPGMELHLIHYSYGVNSTEKGDLSSESTVSRIRTEHFPLTLESARPSHTSQYLCASSGGLAGVTGELFFGEGSRLTVL.

For the CDR3, the DNA is TGCGCCAGCAGCCCCCGGGACAGGGAGGTCTCTATGAACACTGAAGCTTTCTTT. This codes for CASSPRDREVSMNTEAFF. The chain has TRBV5-1 and TRBJ1-1; 9 bases are shared with TRBD1. The CDR3 consists of 18 residues. Trimming removed 4 bases from V and 0 bases from J; junction bases left unmatched: 13. Germline CDR1 reads SGHRS; CDR2 reads YFSETQ.

The genes are TRBV11-2 and TRBJ1-1; TRBD1 matches at 10 bases. With V trimmed by 4 bases and J by 0 bases, 2 bases remained unmatched. Germline-derived CDR1 and CDR2 are SGHAT and FQNNGV. The CDR3 has 15 residues. CDR3 bases: TGTGCCAGCAGCTCCGACAGGGGGCTGAACACTGAAGCTTTCTTT. It encodes CASSSDRGLNTEAFF.

The chain couples TRBV6-2 or TRBV6-3 to TRBJ1-5; no firm D call. The V and J ends lost 7 bases and 1 base respectively, with 8 bases between them. This CDR3 has 13 residues. The germline V gene encodes CDR1 MNHEY and CDR2 SVGEGT. In DNA form, the CDR3 reads TGTGCCAGCAACCCACGGAGCAATCAGCCCCAGCATTTT. The encoded protein is CASNPRSNQPQHF.

The chain has TRBV5-1 and TRBJ1-5; D gene uncertain. CDR3 size: 13 residues. The V end lost 0 bases, the J end lost 5 bases, and 6 bases lay between the germline ends. The germline gives CDR1 SGHRS, CDR2 YFSETQ. The CDR3 protein is CASSLERDQPQHF. The CDR3 nucleotides are TGCGCCAGCAGCTTGGAACGCGATCAGCCCCAGCATTTT.

The V and J genes are TRBV11-2 and TRBJ1-2, with TRBD1 matching 9 bases. With V trimmed by 5 bases and J by 7 bases, 8 bases remained unmatched. Germline loops: CDR1 SGHAT, CDR2 FQNNGV. CDR3 length: 14 amino acids. In nucleotides, the CDR3 is TGTGCCAGCAGCAACAAACAGGGGGCTGGTGGCTACACCTTC. Protein sequence: CASSNKQGAGGYTF.

This clone was seen many times. This sequence joins TRBV7-9 and TRBJ1-1; the match to TRBD1 covers 7 bases. This CDR3 has 14 amino acids. V dropped 4 bases and J dropped 5; count of bases not matched to a gene: 7. Germline CDR1 reads SEHNR; CDR2 reads FQNEAQ (reference sequence). The CDR3 DNA is TGTGCCAGCAGCTCGAGACAGGGAGAGACTGAAGCTTTCTTT. It translates to CASSSRQGETEAFF.

The rearrangement joins TRBV24-1 to TRBJ1-2, with 9 positions matching TRBD1. Unmatched junction bases numbered 6, after V lost 10 bases and J lost 4 bases. Germline V gene sequence: CDR1 KGHDR, CDR2 SFDVKD. The CDR3 spans 13 residues. The DNA of the CDR3 is TGTGCCACTTCGACAGGGGGTGCCTATGGCTACACCTTC. As protein: CATSTGGAYGYTF.

This clone was observed a single time. This chain joins TRBV14 and TRBJ2-1; 12 bases agree with TRBD2. The germline V gene has CDR1 SGHDN and CDR2 FVKESK. Losses at the gene ends were 5 bases for V and 9 bases for J; bases not matched to a gene: 11. The length of the CDR3 is 16 residues. The CDR3 DNA follows: TGTGCCAGCAGCTCCTGGACTAGCGGGGTCGGCGGTGAGCAGTTCTTC. Translation: CASSSWTSGVGGEQFF.

The rearrangement links TRBV12-5 to TRBJ1-3; the match to TRBD1 covers 9 bases. Losses at the gene ends were 6 bases for V and 5 bases for J; bases not matched to a gene: 14. The CDR3 has 17 amino acids. Germline CDR1 and CDR2: LGHNT and FRNRAP. The CDR3 coding sequence is TGTGCTAGTGGGCAGGCAACCGGGACAGGGTATAGAAACACCATATATTTT. Residues: CASGQATGTGYRNTIYF.

This chain connects TRBV29-1 to TRBJ1-1; D remains ambiguous. The CDR3 is made up of 15 amino acids. The V end lost 3 bases, the J end lost 1 base, and 15 bases lay between the germline ends. Germline V gives CDR1 SQVTM, CDR2 ANQGSEA. The CDR3: CSVEVRRRGNTEAFF. The CDR3 DNA sequence: TGCAGCGTTGAGGTGAGGAGGCGGGGGAACACTGAAGCTTTCTTT.

This chain joins TRBV9 and TRBJ2-1, with 10 bases matching TRBD2. Germline CDR1 and CDR2: SGDLS and YYNGEE. This CDR3 is 19 amino acids long. J was trimmed by 0 bases and V by 0 bases; bases with no gene match: 9. DNA for the CDR3: TGTGCCAGCAGCGTAGCCCGGCTAGCGGGGGTTCCCTCCTACAATGAGCAGTTCTTC. Its protein is CASSVARLAGVPSYNEQFF.

The CDR3 loop reads CASSGSPRTGMMGYTF. The CDR3 coding sequence is TGTGCCAGCAGTGGCTCACCTAGGACAGGGATGATGGGCTACACCTTC. The rearrangement links TRBV6-1 to TRBJ1-2; TRBD1 aligns across 8 bases. V shed 4 bases, J shed 8 bases, and the junction held 15 bases outside the gene matches. The CDR3 runs to 16 residues. Germline CDR1 reads MNHNS; CDR2 reads SASEGT.

Only a few counts were recorded for this clone. The chain couples TRBV19 to TRBJ1-2, with TRBD1 matching 7 bases. CDR3 length: 18 residues. Germline trimming cut 4 bases from V and 3 bases from J; bases unmatched to any gene: 17. Germline V gene lookup returns CDR1 LNHDA and CDR2 SQIVND (reference sequence). CDR3 region: CASSKYHRGLNWDYGYTF. CDR3 DNA: TGTGCCAGTAGTAAATACCACAGGGGCCTCAACTGGGACTATGGCTACACCTTC.

The V and J genes are TRBV2 and TRBJ2-5; TRBD1 might be the D (6 bases). Trimming pared 5 bases from V and 5 bases from J, leaving 15 bases between. The germline gives CDR1 SNHLY, CDR2 FYNNEI. The CDR3 has 14 amino acids. CDR3 bases: TGTGCCAGCAGTCGTTCTGACAGGTTGGAGACCCAGTACTTC. Its protein is CASSRSDRLETQYF.